Shown below are 30 T cell receptor beta chains from a single sample sequenced in a study of shared clonotypes between healthy human individuals. Some clones are missing from TCRdb's copy, which holds only in-frame ones; the method was immunoSEQ multiplex PCR. This table has 950,000 to 1,300,000 clones, 65% to 75% appearing once. The sample taken for sequencing was memory CD4+ T cells sorted from blood. The subset: CD45RA-negative fraction. These TCRs come from a man aged 18-30 years in good health.

The V call is TRBV6-1, the J call TRBJ2-3, with D maybe TRBD2 (5 bases). Trimming cost V 8 bases and J 2 bases, with 14 bases left between them. The germline gives CDR1 MNHNS, CDR2 SASEGT. The CDR3 loop spans 14 amino acids. The CDR3 protein is CASSRAAITDTQYF. In nucleotides, the CDR3 is TGTGCCAGCTCGCGGGCAGCAATCACAGATACGCAGTATTTT.

The CDR3 coding sequence is TGTGCCAGCACCCCCCGCGCGGGGGGCACCATTAACTATGGCTACACCTTC. Residues: CASTPRAGGTINYGYTF. The chain joins TRBV7-2 to TRBJ1-2; D possibly corresponds to TRBD1 (6 bases). The CDR3 length is 17 residues. V was shortened by 7 bases and J by 1 base, with 22 bases between the two germline ends. Germline V gives CDR1 SGHTA, CDR2 FQGNSA. Full variable domain (missing parts from reference TRBV7-2 and TRBJ1-2): GAGVSQSPSNKVTEKGKDVELRCDPISGHTALYWYRQSLGQGLEFLIYFQGNSAPDKSGLPSDRFSAERTGGSVSTLTIQRTQQEDSAVYLCASTPRAGGTINYGYTFGSGTRLTVV.

The genes are TRBV2 and TRBJ1-5; tentatively, D is TRBD1 (5 bases). The CDR3 is 16 residues long. Trimming removed 6 bases at V and 2 bases at J, with 17 bases between. Germline CDR1 reads SNHLY; CDR2 reads FYNNEI. In DNA form, the CDR3 reads TGTGCCAGCAGGGGGGGGTCGGAGGGCGGCAATCAGCCCCAGCATTTT. Encoded protein: CASRGGSEGGNQPQHF.

V usage is TRBV10-1 and J usage is TRBJ1-1; 9 bases map to TRBD1. V was clipped by 4 bases and J by 1 base; unmatched bases: 1. The CDR3 has 14 residues. Germline loops: CDR1 WNHNN, CDR2 SYGVQD (reference sequence). The DNA of the CDR3 is TGCGCCAGCAGTGTACAGGGGGCGAACACTGAAGCTTTCTTT. Its protein is CASSVQGANTEAFF.

The chain couples TRBV5-6 to TRBJ2-1; 7 positions match TRBD1. The length of the CDR3 is 15 residues. CDR1 is SGHDT and CDR2 is YYEEEE in the germline V gene. The trim removed 4 bases at V and 5 bases at J, leaving 9 bases unmatched. The CDR3 nucleotides are TGTGCCAGCAGCCATACAGGGGAAAAAGACAATGAGCAGTTCTTC. As protein: CASSHTGEKDNEQFF. The variable domain in full, completed from reference TRBV5-6 and TRBJ2-1, reads DAGVTQSPTHLIKTRGQQVTLRCSPKSGHDTVSWYQQALGQGPQFIFQYYEEEERQRGNFPDRFSGHQFPNYSSELNVNALLLGDSALYLCASSHTGEKDNEQFFGPGTRLTVL.

The chain is built from TRBV6-5 and TRBJ2-5, with TRBD1 identical over 8 bases. CDR3 size: 13 residues. Unmatched junction bases numbered 11, after V lost 6 bases and J lost 11 bases. Germline CDR1 MNHEY, CDR2 SVGAGI. The CDR3 sequence: CASSPPGQAYQYF. Here the CDR3 DNA reads TGTGCCAGCAGCCCCCCGGGACAGGCTTATCAGTACTTC.

This clone has more than one count but fewer than ten. This chain links TRBV4-3 with TRBJ2-1, with no clear D. The ends were cut back, 0 bases at V and 3 bases at J, with 6 bases in the middle. The CDR3 is made up of 14 amino acids. Germline CDR1 reads LGHNA; CDR2 reads YSLEER. CDR3 amino acids: CASSQDYSYNEQFF. The CDR3 coding sequence is TGCGCCAGCAGCCAAGATTACAGCTACAATGAGCAGTTCTTC.

J is TRBJ1-3 and V is TRBV28; D possibly corresponds to TRBD1 (5 bases). Trimming took off 8 bases at V and 0 bases at J, with 17 bases between the two ends. Germline V gene data show CDR1 as MDHEN and CDR2 as SYDVKM. The CDR3 is 16 amino acids. The CDR3 reads CASADRAISSGNTIYF. The DNA for the CDR3 is TGTGCCAGCGCCGACAGAGCAATTTCCTCTGGAAACACCATATATTTT. Full variable domain (outside the CDR3, taken from reference TRBV28 and TRBJ1-3): DVKVTQSSRYLVKRTGEKVFLECVQDMDHENMFWYRQDPGLGLRLIYFSYDVKMKEKGDIPEGYSVSREKKERFSLILESASTNQTSMYLCASADRAISSGNTIYFGEGSWLTVV.

V usage is TRBV12-5 and J usage is TRBJ1-5; a possible D gene is TRBD1 (6 bases). This CDR3 is built from 19 residues. The V and J ends lost 0 bases and 2 bases respectively, with 20 bases between them. From germline, CDR1 is LGHNT and CDR2 FRNRAP. The CDR3 bases are TGTGCTAGTGGTTTGGTACTCTCCCGACAGGACGAGGGCAATCAGCCCCAGCATTTT. Its protein product is CASGLVLSRQDEGNQPQHF.

The sample holds a few counts of this clone. This sequence joins TRBV27 and TRBJ2-3, with 9 bases aligning to TRBD2. The V gene's germline CDR1 is MNHEY and CDR2 SMNVEV (reference sequence). The CDR3 sequence is 13 residues long. The V gene end was trimmed by 5 bases and the J gene end by 11 bases; junction bases not matched to a gene: 8. In nucleotides, the CDR3 is TGTGCCAGCAGTACCCCAGCGGGGGGCTTGCAGTATTTT. Amino acid sequence: CASSTPAGGLQYF.

V is TRBV5-1 and J is TRBJ1-2; unclear D gene. V gave up 4 bases and J gave up 0 bases, with 13 bases separating them. Germline CDR1 is SGHRS and CDR2 is YFSETQ. The CDR3 contains 15 residues. This CDR3 reads CASSPSGVANYGYTF. The CDR3 DNA is TGCGCCAGCAGCCCGAGCGGTGTGGCTAACTATGGCTACACCTTC.

The chain couples TRBV6-5 to TRBJ1-1; possibly TRBD1 for D (5 bases). V lost 7 bases, J lost 1 base, and 10 bases lay in between. Germline V gene data show CDR1 as MNHEY and CDR2 as SVGAGI. This CDR3 contains 13 residues. CDR3 sequence reads: CASIGVWNTEAFF. CDR3 nucleotides: TGTGCCAGCATAGGGGTATGGAACACTGAAGCTTTCTTT.

This clone was observed a handful of times. Additional DNA sequences in this sample encode the identical CDR3. The chain joins TRBV18 to TRBJ1-1; D not resolved. The CDR3 spans 13 residues. Per germline, CDR1 KGHSH and CDR2 LQKENI. Between the trimmed V and J ends, which lost 3 bases and 0 bases, there was a span of 5 bases. Here the CDR3 reads CASSPGMNTEAFF. For the CDR3, the DNA is TGTGCCAGCTCACCGGGAATGAACACTGAAGCTTTCTTT.

The chain joins TRBV6-5 to TRBJ2-1, with unresolved D. The CDR3 is 14 amino acids. Per the germline V gene, CDR1 is MNHEY and CDR2 is SVGAGI. V lost 2 bases, J lost 9 bases, and 14 bases lay in between. The CDR3 DNA sequence: TGTGCCAGCAGTTACGGGGATTCTTACGGTGAGCAGTTCTTC. The encoded protein is CASSYGDSYGEQFF.

Regarding this clone: This CDR3 is also generated by other DNA sequences in the sample. The rearrangement uses TRBV7-2 and TRBJ2-7, with D uncertain. V was clipped by 1 base and J by 1 base, with 8 bases between them. Germline V lookup: CDR1 SGHTA, CDR2 FQGNSA. The CDR3 is 14 amino acids. For the CDR3, the DNA is TGTGCCAGCAGCTTAGATCCCTCTTCCTACGAGCAGTACTTC. Protein: CASSLDPSSYEQYF. The variable domain in full, completed from reference TRBV7-2 and TRBJ2-7, reads GAGVSQSPSNKVTEKGKDVELRCDPISGHTALYWYRQSLGQGLEFLIYFQGNSAPDKSGLPSDRFSAERTGGSVSTLTIQRTQQEDSAVYLCASSLDPSSYEQYFGPGTRLTVT.

The chain employs TRBV5-1 and TRBJ1-4, with D possibly matching TRBD1 (5 bases). Germline V CDR1 and CDR2: SGHRS, YFSETQ. V was cut by 7 bases and J by 4 bases, with 8 bases left in between. This CDR3 region has 12 residues. CDR3: CASHDSNEKLFF. The CDR3 DNA follows: TGCGCCAGCCACGACAGTAATGAAAAACTGTTTTTT.

The chain links TRBV5-4 to TRBJ2-7, with 14 bases that match TRBD2. CDR1 is SGHNT, CDR2 YYREEE, per germline (reference sequence). CDR3 length: 15 residues. Trimming removed 3 bases from V and 7 bases from J; junction bases left unmatched: 6. The CDR3 protein is CASSSGTSGGTEQYF. CDR3 bases: TGTGCCAGCAGCTCCGGGACTAGCGGGGGCACTGAGCAGTACTTC.

Regarding this clone: Other nucleotide sequences in the sample specify the same CDR3. The chain couples TRBV5-1 to TRBJ2-4, with TRBD1 matching over 9 bases. Losses at the gene ends were 4 bases for V and 7 bases for J; bases not matched to a gene: 3. CDR3 length equals 13 residues. Germline V gene lookup returns CDR1 SGHRS and CDR2 YFSETQ. The CDR3 is CASSLGQGNIQYF. The CDR3 DNA follows: TGCGCCAGCAGCCTAGGACAGGGGAACATTCAGTACTTC.

CDR3 protein: CASSARNLDGYTF. The DNA of the CDR3 is TGCGCCAGCAGCGCCCGAAACCTTGATGGCTACACCTTC. V usage is TRBV5-1 and J usage is TRBJ1-2; D not resolved. Trimming took off 4 bases at V and 6 bases at J, with 13 bases between the two ends. Germline V lookup: CDR1 SGHRS, CDR2 YFSETQ. The length of the CDR3 is 13 residues.

The rearrangement joins TRBV7-2 to TRBJ1-4; a possible D gene is TRBD1 (6 bases). This CDR3 is 13 amino acids long. Germline CDR1 is SGHTA and CDR2 is FQGNSA. Trimming left V 2 bases short and J 8 bases short, with 9 bases between. The CDR3 is CASSLMGGEKLFF. The CDR3 region has the DNA TGTGCCAGCAGCTTAATGGGGGGCGAAAAACTGTTTTTT.

As to this clone: The same CDR3 arises from other DNA sequences in this sample as well. This sequence joins TRBV6-1 and TRBJ1-2, with D hard to call. Looked up from germline, CDR1 is MNHNS and CDR2 is SASEGT. Trimming stripped 6 bases from V and 3 bases from J, with 5 bases between. This CDR3 has 11 amino acids. The CDR3 is CASRMDYGYTF. The CDR3 nucleotides are TGTGCCAGCAGAATGGACTATGGCTACACCTTC.

This chain connects TRBV28 to TRBJ2-2, with a tentative D call TRBD1 (5 bases). Germline V lookup: CDR1 MDHEN, CDR2 SYDVKM. V was trimmed by 5 bases and J by 6 bases, leaving 10 bases between them. The CDR3 spans 13 residues. CDR3 DNA: TGTGCCAGCAGTCTCAGGGTACCCGGGGAGCTGTTTTTT. It yields the protein CASSLRVPGELFF. Together with reference TRBV28 and TRBJ2-2, the CDR3 gives the full variable domain: DVKVTQSSRYLVKRTGEKVFLECVQDMDHENMFWYRQDPGLGLRLIYFSYDVKMKEKGDIPEGYSVSREKKERFSLILESASTNQTSMYLCASSLRVPGELFFGEGSRLTVL.

This clone has a handful of counts. The chain couples TRBV10-3 to TRBJ2-7; 10 positions agree with TRBD1. The germline V gene has CDR1 ENHRY and CDR2 SYGVKD. The junction had 8 bases not matched to a gene; V was cut back by 0 bases and J by 3 bases. The CDR3 is made up of 17 amino acids. CDR3 loop: CAISESLSGTGDYEQYF. The CDR3, as DNA: TGTGCCATCAGTGAGTCACTTTCCGGGACAGGGGACTACGAGCAGTACTTC.

The sample holds one count of this clone. In DNA, the CDR3 is TGTGCCAGCAGCTTGCAGGGCGGTGGCTACACCTTC. Translation gives CASSLQGGGYTF. The V call is TRBV5-6, the J call TRBJ1-2; a possible D gene is TRBD1 (5 bases). This CDR3 comprises 12 residues. Trimming took 1 base from V and 7 from J, leaving 8 bases between them. The germline V gene encodes CDR1 SGHDT and CDR2 YYEEEE.

V usage is TRBV9 and J usage is TRBJ2-1; D is unclear. V shed 0 bases and J shed 7 bases, with 8 bases lying between them. The CDR3 is 13 residues long. The germline CDR1 and CDR2 sequences are SGDLS and YYNGEE. The CDR3 loop reads CASSVDNRNEQFF. Here the CDR3 DNA reads TGTGCCAGCAGCGTAGACAATAGGAATGAGCAGTTCTTC.

J is TRBJ1-2 and V is TRBV28; 7 bases map to TRBD1. J was trimmed by 6 bases and V by 8 bases; bases with no gene match: 9. The CDR3 has 13 amino acids. Germline V gives CDR1 MDHEN, CDR2 SYDVKM. The CDR3 protein is CASGETGWDGYTF. The CDR3 coding sequence is TGTGCCAGCGGAGAGACAGGGTGGGATGGCTACACCTTC.

The genes are TRBV2 and TRBJ2-7, with 9 positions matching TRBD1. CDR3 length: 14 amino acids. Germline values: CDR1 SNHLY, CDR2 FYNNEI. J was trimmed by 7 bases and V by 5 bases; bases with no gene match: 9. CDR3 nucleotides: TGTGCCAGCAGTCTTCCTCCGGGGACAGGGGAGCAGTACTTC. This sequence encodes CASSLPPGTGEQYF.

This chain joins TRBV6-6 and TRBJ2-7; a possible D gene is TRBD1 (6 bases). The CDR3 contains 12 residues. Trimming left V 4 bases short and J 6 bases short, with 10 bases between. Germline V gene lookup returns CDR1 MNHNY and CDR2 SVGAGI (reference sequence). In DNA, the CDR3 is TGTGCCAGCAGTTTCACAGGGTTCGAGCAGTACTTC. It is translated as CASSFTGFEQYF.

The genes are TRBV6-5 and TRBJ1-1; no definite D call. The CDR3 is 15 residues long. Germline CDR1 MNHEY, CDR2 SVGAGI. V gave up 4 bases and J gave up 3 bases, with 15 bases separating them. CDR3 amino acids: CASSFRRGSDTEAFF. CDR3 sequence (DNA): TGTGCCAGCAGTTTCAGAAGAGGTTCTGACACTGAAGCTTTCTTT.

V is TRBV5-6 and J is TRBJ2-3; D unresolved. The CDR3 length is 16 residues. In germline, CDR1 is SGHDT, CDR2 YYEEEE. V shed 0 bases and J shed 2 bases, with 13 bases lying between them. The CDR3 bases are TGTGCCAGCAGCTTGGAGAGTGGAGTGGCCACAGATACGCAGTATTTT. Translated: CASSLESGVATDTQYF.